This passage covers 32 T cell receptor beta chains from one sample sequenced in a study of blood T cell repertoires in COVID-19. Clones were read by immunoSEQ multiplex PCR, and TCRdb kept only the in-frame ones, dropping some. The profile shows roughly 57,000 clones, around 90% of them singletons. The sample taken for sequencing was peripheral blood. Every receptor here comes from a man older than 75 with acute or convalescent COVID-19.

The V call is TRBV6-5, the J call TRBJ1-1; no clear D gene. Trimming shortened V by 0 bases and J by 1 base, and 3 bases separated the two germline ends. The V gene's germline CDR1 is MNHEY and CDR2 SVGAGI. The CDR3 consists of 13 residues. CDR3 region: CASSYSQNTEAFF. In nucleotides, the CDR3 is TGTGCCAGCAGTTACTCACAGAACACTGAAGCTTTCTTT.

This rearrangement joins TRBV5-8 to TRBJ1-4, with a weak D call TRBD1 (6 bases). Germline values: CDR1 SGHTS, CDR2 YDEGEE. The CDR3 consists of 13 residues. V dropped 7 bases and J dropped 8 bases, with 15 bases sitting between them. The CDR3 DNA reads TGTGCCAGCGTGTCAGGGGAGCGCGAAAAACTGTTTTTT. It yields the protein CASVSGEREKLFF.

The chain joins TRBV6-5 to TRBJ2-3, with TRBD2 matching over 13 bases. The CDR3 sequence is 15 residues long. Germline lookup yields CDR1 MNHEY and CDR2 SVGAGI. Unmatched junction bases numbered 6, after V lost 8 bases and J lost 4 bases. Here the CDR3 reads CASATSGGAADTQYF. The CDR3 nucleotides read TGTGCCAGCGCCACTAGCGGGGGGGCAGCAGATACGCAGTATTTT.

V is TRBV7-9 and J is TRBJ1-3; TRBD1 matches 8 bases. V was pared by 9 bases and J by 0 bases, with 1 base of the junction left unmatched. Germline CDR1 SEHNR, CDR2 FQNEAQ (reference sequence). The CDR3 length is 13 residues. The CDR3 loop reads CARGTGSGNTIYF. CDR3 DNA: TGTGCCAGAGGGACAGGCTCTGGAAACACCATATATTTT.

The J gene is TRBJ2-5, the V gene TRBV5-1; maybe TRBD1 (5 bases). From germline, CDR1 is SGHRS and CDR2 YFSETQ. Trimming stripped 2 bases from V and 5 bases from J, with 16 bases between. The CDR3 is 15 residues long. In DNA form, the CDR3 reads TGCGCCAGCAGCTTTCCGACCCCAGGGCAGGAGACCCAGTACTTC. It specifies CASSFPTPGQETQYF.

CDR3 DNA: TGTGCCAGCAGCCCCCGACAGGGGCCCGGCATTCAGTACTTC. This encodes CASSPRQGPGIQYF. This chain connects TRBV7-2 to TRBJ2-4; 8 bases line up with TRBD1. CDR3 size: 14 residues. V lost 5 bases, J lost 9 bases, and 9 bases stayed unmatched. Germline-derived CDR1 and CDR2 are SGHTA and FQGNSA.

J is TRBJ2-6 and V is TRBV4-1, with 9 nucleotides matching TRBD1. V was pared by 3 bases and J by 0 bases, with 6 bases of the junction left unmatched. CDR1 MGHRA and CDR2 YSYEKL come from the germline V gene. This CDR3 region has 18 residues. The CDR3 loop is CASSQAGTGFSGANVLTF. CDR3 nucleotides: TGCGCCAGCAGCCAGGCCGGGACAGGGTTCTCTGGGGCCAACGTCCTGACTTTC.

This chain links TRBV5-8 with TRBJ2-2, with D possibly TRBD1 on 7 matching bases. This CDR3 has 16 residues. V lost 1 base, J lost 3 bases, and 13 bases lay in between. Germline V gives CDR1 SGHTS, CDR2 YDEGEE. The CDR3 sequence is CASSLSAGQYTGELFF. CDR3 bases: TGTGCCAGCAGCTTGAGCGCGGGACAGTACACCGGGGAGCTGTTTTTT.

The chain is built from TRBV9 and TRBJ1-1; 7 nucleotides line up with TRBD1. Germline V gives CDR1 SGDLS, CDR2 YYNGEE. V lost 5 bases to trimming and J lost 4 bases; unmatched junction nucleotides: 11. The CDR3 is 15 residues long. CDR3 protein: CASRGRGGEGTEAFF. The CDR3 nucleotides are TGTGCCAGCAGGGGCCGAGGGGGCGAGGGCACTGAAGCTTTCTTT.

The chain employs TRBV5-4 and TRBJ2-2; tentative D call: TRBD1 (6 bases). Germline-derived CDR1 and CDR2 are SGHNT and YYREEE (reference sequence). This CDR3 region has 14 residues. V was cut by 4 bases and J by 6 bases, with 13 bases left in between. The CDR3: CASSRNTGPGELFF. The CDR3 bases are TGTGCCAGCAGCCGTAACACAGGGCCCGGGGAGCTGTTTTTT.

The chain has TRBV6-5 and TRBJ1-3; no definite D call. The CDR3 is made up of 14 amino acids. Trimming cost V 4 bases and J 4 bases, with 11 bases left between them. Germline V lookup: CDR1 MNHEY, CDR2 SVGAGI. The CDR3 spells CASSSGNLGNTIYF. The CDR3 DNA reads TGTGCCAGCAGTTCGGGGAATCTGGGAAACACCATATATTTT.

J is TRBJ2-7 and V is TRBV14; 9 bases align to TRBD2. The CDR3 sequence is 13 residues long. V shed 3 bases, J shed 6 bases, and the junction held 3 bases outside the gene matches. Germline V gene data show CDR1 as SGHDN and CDR2 as FVKESK. The CDR3 DNA follows: TGTGCCAGCAGCCAGCTAGCGGGGAGCGAGCAGTACTTC. Translated: CASSQLAGSEQYF.

This sequence joins TRBV2 and TRBJ1-5; D may be TRBD1 (5 bases). Per germline, CDR1 SNHLY and CDR2 FYNNEI. The V end was cut by 2 bases, the J end by 3 bases, with 11 bases between. The CDR3 is 15 residues long. CDR3 DNA sequence: TGTGCCAGCAGTGAAAGGGGTCAGGCCAATCAGCCCCAGCATTTT. This encodes CASSERGQANQPQHF.

The chain has TRBV6-5 and TRBJ2-5; no firm D call. The CDR3 is made up of 15 amino acids. The germline gives CDR1 MNHEY, CDR2 SVGAGI. The V end was cut by 0 bases, the J end by 2 bases, with 10 bases between. CDR3 sequence (DNA): TGTGCCAGCAGTTACTCGATCTATCGTCAAGAGACCCAGTACTTC. It translates to CASSYSIYRQETQYF.

The V gene is TRBV11-2, the J gene TRBJ1-1; D unresolved. This CDR3 region has 15 residues. The V end was cut by 0 bases, the J end by 7 bases, with 15 bases between. The germline V gene has CDR1 SGHAT and CDR2 FQNNGV. The CDR3 reads CASSLEVGLELEAFF. CDR3 in DNA: TGTGCCAGCAGCTTAGAGGTGGGCCTGGAACTTGAAGCTTTCTTT.

This chain uses TRBV19 with TRBJ2-3; 13 bases map to TRBD2. The V gene's germline CDR1 is LNHDA and CDR2 SQIVND (reference sequence). V shed 0 bases, J shed 2 bases, and the junction held 5 bases outside the gene matches. The CDR3 loop spans 18 amino acids. The CDR3 reads CASSIDRLAGGSTDTQYF. CDR3 sequence (DNA): TGTGCCAGTAGTATAGATCGACTAGCGGGGGGATCCACAGATACGCAGTATTTT.

On this clone itself: At one of its ends the junction is not consistent with the germline gene, which may arise from a read error. The chain's CDR3 is CASSQVTRTRNEQYF. CDR3 in DNA: TGCGCCAGCAGTCAAGTAACGAGGACTCGGAACGAGCAGTACTTC. The chain combines TRBV4-1 with TRBJ2-7; D perhaps matches TRBD2 (5 bases). The germline CDR1 and CDR2 sequences are MGHRA and YSYEKL. The CDR3 is 15 amino acids.

The chain uses TRBV7-9 and TRBJ2-5; weak D call: TRBD1 (6 bases). CDR1 is SEHNR, CDR2 FQNEAQ, per germline (reference sequence). The CDR3 is 15 amino acids. V lost 0 bases and J 2 bases, leaving 10 bases between the germline ends. The CDR3 DNA sequence: TGTGCCAGCAGCTTAGCGCGAGGGGGACAAGAGACCCAGTACTTC. Its protein is CASSLARGGQETQYF.

The rearrangement joins TRBV20-1 to TRBJ2-3, with D perhaps matching TRBD1 (5 bases). V dropped 3 bases and J dropped 0 bases, with 10 bases sitting between them. Germline V gene data show CDR1 as DFQATT and CDR2 as SNEGSKA (reference sequence). The CDR3 runs 14 residues. CDR3 amino acids: CSASRGVSTDTQYF. CDR3 in DNA: TGCAGTGCTAGTAGGGGCGTTAGCACAGATACGCAGTATTTT.

The chain carries TRBV28 and TRBJ2-3; TRBD2 matches 16 bases. CDR1 is MDHEN, CDR2 SYDVKM, per germline. V was clipped by 3 bases and J by 1 base; unmatched bases: 4. There are 18 residues in the CDR3. In DNA form, the CDR3 reads TGTGCCAGCAGTTTCGCGGGACTAGCGGGGGGGGGCACAGATACGCAGTATTTT. Its translation: CASSFAGLAGGGTDTQYF.

The chain has TRBV6-6 and TRBJ2-7, with 10 nucleotides matching TRBD1. The CDR3 contains 13 residues. CDR1 and CDR2 (germline): MNHNY, SVGAGI (reference sequence). The V and J ends lost 2 bases and 6 bases, in that order; junction bases with no gene match: 1. The CDR3 DNA reads TGTGCCAGCAGTTACGACAGGGGGCTCGAGCAGTACTTC. Translating gives CASSYDRGLEQYF.

The chain couples TRBV30 to TRBJ2-1, with 9 positions matching TRBD2. Germline values: CDR1 GTSNPN, CDR2 SVGIG (reference sequence). V dropped 0 bases and J dropped 2; count of bases not matched to a gene: 5. This CDR3 contains 16 residues. CDR3: CAWSVRGGATYNEQFF. The CDR3 DNA is TGTGCCTGGAGTGTACGCGGGGGGGCCACCTACAATGAGCAGTTCTTC.

The chain recombines TRBV5-1 with TRBJ2-7; 7 bases align to TRBD1. Germline CDR1 and CDR2: SGHRS and YFSETQ. CDR3 length: 15 residues. V trimming: 4 bases; J trimming: 2 bases; junction bases outside the gene matches: 9. The CDR3 loop is CASSPARDRTYEQYF. DNA for the CDR3: TGCGCCAGCAGCCCGGCCCGGGACAGAACCTACGAGCAGTACTTC. The entire variable domain, with the rest obtained from reference TRBV5-1 and TRBJ2-7, is as follows: KAGVTQTPRYLIKTRGQQVTLSCSPISGHRSVSWYQQTPGQGLQFLFEYFSETQRNKGNFPGRFSGRQFSNSRSEMNVSTLELGDSALYLCASSPARDRTYEQYFGPGTRLTVT.

The chain has TRBV6-1 and TRBJ2-2; the match to TRBD2 covers 12 bases. Trimming took 4 bases from V and 4 from J; bases not matched to a gene: 10. Looked up from germline, CDR1 is MNHNS and CDR2 is SASEGT. The CDR3 totals 18 residues. CDR3 protein: CASSALTSGGSLTGELFF. CDR3 sequence (DNA): TGTGCCAGCAGTGCCTTGACTAGCGGGGGTAGCCTCACCGGGGAGCTGTTTTTT.

The chain combines TRBV3-1 (or the pseudogene TRBV3-2) with TRBJ1-1; no clear D gene. Germline CDR1 and CDR2: LGHDT and YNNKEL (reference sequence). V lost 6 bases and J 4 bases, leaving 12 bases between the germline ends. The CDR3 has 13 amino acids. CDR3 in amino acids: CASSPSGSTEAFF. CDR3 DNA sequence: TGTGCCAGCAGTCCTAGCGGGTCCACTGAAGCTTTCTTT.

This chain connects TRBV12-3 or TRBV12-4 to TRBJ1-4, with 7 bases that match TRBD1. This CDR3 region has 13 residues. V gave up 8 bases and J gave up 4 bases; unmatched junction bases: 4. This CDR3 is CASGGQLNEKLFF. CDR3 DNA: TGTGCCAGCGGGGGACAGCTTAATGAAAAACTGTTTTTT.

V and J are TRBV11-2 and TRBJ2-1; D unclear. The CDR3 has 13 residues. With 0 bases removed from V and 5 bases from J, the gap between germline ends came to 5 bases. Germline lookup yields CDR1 SGHAT and CDR2 FQNNGV. The chain's CDR3 is CASSLEQNNEQFF. The DNA of the CDR3 is TGTGCCAGCAGCTTAGAACAAAACAATGAGCAGTTCTTC.

The rearrangement uses TRBV3-1 (or the pseudogene TRBV3-2) and TRBJ2-5; 12 bases match TRBD1. Looked up from germline, CDR1 is LGHDT and CDR2 is YNNKEL (reference sequence). V gave up 1 base and J gave up 4 bases; unmatched junction bases: 4. The CDR3 loop spans 16 amino acids. The CDR3 sequence: CASSQGDRGHGETQYF. CDR3 in DNA: TGTGCCAGCAGCCAAGGGGACAGGGGGCACGGAGAGACCCAGTACTTC.

CDR3 bases: TGTGCCAGCAGCCCTAGCGGCGGGGATACGCAGTATTTT. It codes for CASSPSGGDTQYF. The chain carries TRBV7-9 and TRBJ2-3, with 7 bases aligning to TRBD2. The CDR3 totals 13 residues. CDR1 and CDR2 from the germline V gene are SEHNR and FQNEAQ (reference sequence). The J segment lost 6 bases and the V segment lost 5 bases, leaving 5 bases of the junction unmatched.

The V gene is TRBV3-1 (or the pseudogene TRBV3-2), the J gene TRBJ1-1, with D possibly matching TRBD1 (6 bases). This CDR3 is 14 amino acids long. V shed 0 bases and J shed 8 bases, with 13 bases lying between them. Germline CDR1 and CDR2: LGHDT and YNNKEL (reference sequence). CDR3 DNA sequence: TGTGCCAGCAGCCAAGATGGGGGCGGCTTAGAAGCTTTCTTT. Amino acid sequence: CASSQDGGGLEAFF.

This chain links TRBV5-1 with TRBJ2-3; TRBD2 matches at 14 bases. The ends lost 4 bases at V and 3 bases at J; junction bases unmatched: 10. CDR3 length: 18 amino acids. Germline V gene sequence: CDR1 SGHRS, CDR2 YFSETQ. The CDR3, as DNA: TGCGCCAGCAGCCGCGGGACTAGCGGGGGCACGCCAACAGATACGCAGTATTTT. Translated, it gives CASSRGTSGGTPTDTQYF.

The V gene is TRBV12-3 or TRBV12-4, the J gene TRBJ2-7, with D tentatively TRBD1 (6 bases). Trimming stripped 3 bases from V and 4 bases from J, with 7 bases between. This CDR3 has 12 residues. The CDR3: CASSLDRYEQYF. The CDR3 region has the DNA TGTGCCAGCAGTTTGGACAGATACGAGCAGTACTTC.